Given below is one TCR beta chain in context. The antigen is unknown. The source of the sample is a study of cytomegalovirus exposure and HLA in healthy donors. Overall study results and limits: The likely explanation for a cluster of highly shared sequence variants was sequencing artifact. CMV serostatus was the only immune exposure information that was available. A later analysis reportedly found fewer N-insertions in an Asian-associated ancestry cluster than the approximately 670-donor mean.

The PCR used 60 Vbeta and 13 Jbeta primers. The repertoire was sequenced with immunoSEQ multiplex PCR; TCRdb's copy has only in-frame clones and lacks some. This table has 150,000 to 200,000 clones, 65% to 85% appearing once. The CDR3 sequence is 17 residues long. Germline V gene sequence: CDR1 SGHDT, CDR2 YYEEEE. The junction had 10 bases not matched to a gene; V was cut back by 2 bases and J by 7 bases. V usage is TRBV5-6 and J usage is TRBJ2-1; 12 positions agree with TRBD2. The TCR comes from a woman aged 40-49 years in good health and CMV-seropositive. Sequencing was carried out using PBMCs. Here the CDR3 reads CASSFLAGGRLGNEQFF. As DNA, the CDR3 is TGTGCCAGCAGCTTTCTAGCGGGGGGGCGACTTGGAAATGAGCAGTTCTTC.